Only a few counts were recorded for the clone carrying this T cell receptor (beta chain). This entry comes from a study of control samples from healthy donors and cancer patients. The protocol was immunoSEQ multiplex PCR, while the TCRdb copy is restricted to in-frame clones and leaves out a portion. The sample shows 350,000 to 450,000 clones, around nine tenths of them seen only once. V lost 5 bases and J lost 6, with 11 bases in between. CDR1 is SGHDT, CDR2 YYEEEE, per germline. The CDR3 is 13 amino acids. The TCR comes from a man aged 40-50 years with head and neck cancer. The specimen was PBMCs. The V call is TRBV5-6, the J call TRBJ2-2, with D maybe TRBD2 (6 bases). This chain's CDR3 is CASRAGGAGELFF. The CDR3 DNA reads TGTGCCAGCAGGGCAGGCGGGGCCGGGGAGCTGTTTTTT.